This T cell receptor (beta chain) emerged from a study of kidney transplant recipient with SARS-CoV-2 infection. This clonotype was found many times. One entry per CDR3 protein results from TCRdb running MiXCR on the reads. Of fewer than 250,000 distinct CDR3 sequences listed, around 30% were seen once; the top ten hold less than 8.5%. The CDR3 runs 15 residues. With V trimmed by 2 bases and J by 3 bases, 3 bases remained unmatched. CDR1 MNHEY and CDR2 SMNVEV come from the germline V gene (reference sequence). Sequences were derived from a blood sample, sampled at baseline and on day 111 from a kidney transplant recipient. This chain connects TRBV27 to TRBJ1-5; the match to TRBD1 covers 8 bases. The TCR sequence derives from a male patient between 25 and 40 years old who had COVID-19 and was a kidney transplant recipient. Certain T cells may be donor cells from the graft. The CDR3 sequence: CASSLGQGPNQPQHF. CDR3 DNA sequence: TGTGCCAGCAGTTTAGGACAGGGCCCCAATCAGCCCCAGCATTTT.